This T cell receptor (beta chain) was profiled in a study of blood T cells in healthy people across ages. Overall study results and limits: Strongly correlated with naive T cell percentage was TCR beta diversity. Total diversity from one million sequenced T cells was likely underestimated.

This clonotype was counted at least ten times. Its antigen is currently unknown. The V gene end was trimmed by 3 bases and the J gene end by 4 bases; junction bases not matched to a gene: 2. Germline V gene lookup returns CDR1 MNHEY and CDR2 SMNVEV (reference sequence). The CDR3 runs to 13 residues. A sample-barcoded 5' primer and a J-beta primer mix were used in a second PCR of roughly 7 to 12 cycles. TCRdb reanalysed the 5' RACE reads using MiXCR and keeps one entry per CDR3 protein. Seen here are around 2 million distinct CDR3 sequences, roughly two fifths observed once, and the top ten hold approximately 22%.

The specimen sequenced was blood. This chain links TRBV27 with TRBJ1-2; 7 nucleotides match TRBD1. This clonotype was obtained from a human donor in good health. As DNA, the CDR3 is TGTGCCAGCAGTTTCCAGGGGGGCTATGGCTACACCTTC. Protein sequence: CASSFQGGYGYTF.